This TCR beta chain was retrieved from a study of blood T cell repertoires in COVID-19. The CDR3 runs 13 residues. Participants were placed into cohorts based on the clinical history they reported. Measured with immunoSEQ multiplex PCR; TCRdb has only the in-frame clones, and not every one. The table records about 100,000 clones, approximately 83% of them present only once. Concerning this clone itself: A junction boundary mismatches the germline segment, possibly from a read error.

The sample comprised PBMCs or T cells enriched from blood (not recorded which). This TCR came from a woman in her 50s who had recovered from COVID-19. This chain links TRBV23-1 with TRBJ2-4; D possibly corresponds to TRBD1 (5 bases). TRBV23-1 carries the ORF label, with uncertain function. The CDR3 reads CASSRGAGLTFHF. CDR3 DNA sequence: TGCGCCAGCAGTCGTGGGGCCGGGCTTACTTTTCACTTC.